This record covers a single TCR beta chain. The CDR3 has 18 residues. Per germline, CDR1 KGHSH and CDR2 LQKENI. V trimming: 2 bases; J trimming: 0 bases; junction bases outside the gene matches: 8. This sample was included in a study of blood T cell repertoires in COVID-19. Study details: PBMCs, B-cell-depleted T cells, or T cells were the source of the cDNA or gDNA that made up the material.

Sequencing used immunoSEQ multiplex PCR; TCRdb keeps in-frame clones, though not all of them. The sample carries some 62,000 clones, 75% to 90% recorded once. The sample consisted of peripheral blood. The chain carries TRBV18 and TRBJ2-1; TRBD2 aligns across 9 bases. The TCR was taken from a woman between 55 and 75 years old with COVID-19, enrolled during active disease. The CDR3 coding sequence is TGTGCCAGCTCACCAAGGGCTGGCGGGAGGGACTCCTACAATGAGCAGTTCTTC. It yields the protein CASSPRAGGRDSYNEQFF.